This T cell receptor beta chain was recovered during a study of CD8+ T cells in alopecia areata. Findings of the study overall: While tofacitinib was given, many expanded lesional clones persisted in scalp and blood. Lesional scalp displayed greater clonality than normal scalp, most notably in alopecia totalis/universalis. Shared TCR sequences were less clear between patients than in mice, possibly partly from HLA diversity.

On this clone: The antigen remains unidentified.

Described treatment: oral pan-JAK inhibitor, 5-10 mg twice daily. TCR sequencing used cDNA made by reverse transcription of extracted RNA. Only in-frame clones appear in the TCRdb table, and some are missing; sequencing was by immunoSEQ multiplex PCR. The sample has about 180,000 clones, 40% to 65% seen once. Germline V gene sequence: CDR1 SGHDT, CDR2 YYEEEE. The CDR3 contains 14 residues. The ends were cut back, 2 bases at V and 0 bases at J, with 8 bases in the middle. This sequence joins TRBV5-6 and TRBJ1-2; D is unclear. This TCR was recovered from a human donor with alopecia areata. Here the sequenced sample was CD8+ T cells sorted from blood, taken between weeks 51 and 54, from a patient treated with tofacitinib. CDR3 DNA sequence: TGTGCCAGCAGCTTCCTCCCCTCTAACTATGGCTACACCTTC. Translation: CASSFLPSNYGYTF.